This record concerns one TCR beta chain sequence. Its matching antigen is unknown. Thymic resections from corrective heart surgery supplied the tissue. The assay was immunoSEQ multiplex PCR, and TCRdb's table has in-frame clones only and misses some. The sample includes roughly 77,000 clones, roughly 94% of them seen just once. Germline CDR1 SGHDN, CDR2 FVKESK. With V trimmed by 4 bases and J by 5 bases, 13 bases remained unmatched. The CDR3 extends over 17 amino acids. The data were taken from a study of human thymus T cells. Regarding the study as a whole: Repertoires from thymus and blood appeared to show biased V and J gene usage.

The V call is TRBV14, the J call TRBJ1-4, with 7 bases matching TRBD1. Input material: thymus tissue. The TCR was taken from a girl under two years old with a congenital heart defect but otherwise immunologically healthy. In DNA, the CDR3 is TGTGCCAGCAGCCTCGGGACAGTGCTCGTCGGGAATGAAAAACTGTTTTTT. Encoded protein: CASSLGTVLVGNEKLFF.